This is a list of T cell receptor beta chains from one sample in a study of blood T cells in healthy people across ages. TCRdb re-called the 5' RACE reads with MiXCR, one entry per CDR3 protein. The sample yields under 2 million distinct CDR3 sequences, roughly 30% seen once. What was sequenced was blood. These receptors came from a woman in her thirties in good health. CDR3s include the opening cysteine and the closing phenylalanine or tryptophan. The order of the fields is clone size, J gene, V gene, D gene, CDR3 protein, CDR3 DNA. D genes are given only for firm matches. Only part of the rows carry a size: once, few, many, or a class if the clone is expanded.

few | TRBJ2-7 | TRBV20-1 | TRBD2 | CSAVRSSGRNEQYF | TGCAGTGCTGTACGAAGTAGCGGGAGAAACGAGCAGTACTTC
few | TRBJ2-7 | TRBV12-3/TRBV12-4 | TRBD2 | CASTGLGTYEQYF | TGTGCCAGCACGGGACTAGGAACCTACGAGCAGTACTTC
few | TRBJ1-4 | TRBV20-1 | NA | CSANRDGINEKLFF | TGCAGTGCCAACCGGGACGGTATTAATGAAAAACTGTTTTTT
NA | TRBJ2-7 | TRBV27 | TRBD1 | CASSPRRLRDRGLEQYF | TGTGCCAGCAGTCCTCGCCGACTCCGGGACAGGGGGCTCGAGCAGTACTTC
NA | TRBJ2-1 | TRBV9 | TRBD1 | CASSVGQGTYNEQFF | TGTGCCAGCAGCGTAGGACAGGGTACTTACAATGAGCAGTTCTTC
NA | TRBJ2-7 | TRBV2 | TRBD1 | CASSEGQGGTYEQYF | TGTGCCAGCAGTGAAGGACAGGGGGGAACCTACGAGCAGTACTTC
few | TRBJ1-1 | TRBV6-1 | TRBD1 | CASSRDRGPLNTEAFF | TGTGCCAGCAGCCGGGACAGGGGGCCCCTGAACACTGAAGCTTTCTTT
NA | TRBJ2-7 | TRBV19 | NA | CASSIVGGTPGEQYF | TGTGCCAGTAGTATAGTAGGGGGGACCCCTGGCGAGCAGTACTTC
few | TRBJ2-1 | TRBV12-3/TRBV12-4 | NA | CASSFISEQFF | TGTGCCAGCAGTTTTATTAGTGAGCAGTTCTTC
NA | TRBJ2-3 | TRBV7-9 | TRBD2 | CASSPRPGLADSSTDTQYF | TGTGCCAGCAGCCCACGTCCGGGACTAGCGGATTCTAGCACAGATACGCAGTATTTT
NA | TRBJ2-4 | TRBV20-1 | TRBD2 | CSARDRLAGGYVQYF | TGCAGTGCTAGAGACCGACTAGCGGGGGGCTACGTGCAGTACTTC
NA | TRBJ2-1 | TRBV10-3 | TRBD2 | CAISESKVAGSNEQFF | TGTGCCATCAGTGAGTCGAAGGTAGCGGGGAGTAATGAGCAGTTCTTC
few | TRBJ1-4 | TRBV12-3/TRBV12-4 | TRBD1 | CASSPTGFNEKLFF | TGTGCCAGCAGTCCGACAGGGTTTAATGAAAAACTGTTTTTT
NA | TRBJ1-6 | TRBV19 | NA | CASRVAGWNSPLHF | TGTGCCAGTAGGGTGGCAGGATGGAATTCACCCCTCCACTTT
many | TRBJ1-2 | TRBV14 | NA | CASSQTVNYGYTF | TGTGCCAGCAGCCAGACAGTAAACTATGGCTACACCTTC
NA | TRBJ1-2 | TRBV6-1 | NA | CASVKERIADYGYTF | TGTGCCAGCGTGAAGGAAAGGATAGCAGACTATGGCTACACCTTC
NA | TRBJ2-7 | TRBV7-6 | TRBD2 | CASSFGGLGFGEQYF | TGTGCCAGCAGCTTCGGGGGACTAGGGTTCGGCGAGCAGTACTTC
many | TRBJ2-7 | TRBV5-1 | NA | CASSLAGSKSSYEQYF | TGCGCCAGCAGCTTGGCCGGGTCAAAGAGCTCCTACGAGCAGTACTTC
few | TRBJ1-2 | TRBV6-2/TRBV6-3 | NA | CASSYPPRTRRDGYTF | TGTGCCAGCAGTTACCCCCCTCGGACGAGGAGAGATGGCTACACCTTC
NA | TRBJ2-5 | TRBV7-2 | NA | CAGSSPPETQYF | TGTGCCGGCAGCTCTCCTCCAGAGACCCAGTACTTC
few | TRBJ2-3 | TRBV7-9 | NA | CASSEVLTDTQYF | TGTGCCAGCAGCGAGGTCCTCACAGATACGCAGTATTTT
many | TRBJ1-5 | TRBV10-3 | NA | CATVPDSNQPQHF | TGTGCCACCGTACCAGATAGCAATCAGCCCCAGCATTTT
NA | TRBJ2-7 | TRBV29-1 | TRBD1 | CSVTGGGEQYF | TGCAGCGTAACAGGGGGCGGCGAGCAGTACTTC
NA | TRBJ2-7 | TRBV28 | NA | CASSFPDREGSYEQYF | TGTGCCAGCAGTTTCCCGGACAGGGAGGGTTCCTACGAGCAGTACTTC
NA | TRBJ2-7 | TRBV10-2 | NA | CASNRDARTYEQYF | TGCGCCAGCAACCGGGACGCTAGGACCTACGAGCAGTACTTC
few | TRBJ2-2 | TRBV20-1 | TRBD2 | CSAREGEGTGELFF | TGCAGTGCTAGAGAAGGGGAGGGCACCGGGGAGCTGTTTTTT
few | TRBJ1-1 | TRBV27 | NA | CASSLSWRGTLNTEAFF | TGTGCCAGCAGTTTATCCTGGCGGGGGACCTTGAACACTGAAGCTTTCTTT
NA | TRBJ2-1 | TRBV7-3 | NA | CASSGGGRGPNEQFF | TGTGCCAGCAGTGGAGGTGGGCGGGGCCCCAATGAGCAGTTCTTC
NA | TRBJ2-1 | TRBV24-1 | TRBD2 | CATSEPRAGSYNEQFF | TGTGCCACCAGTGAACCGCGAGCGGGGTCATACAATGAGCAGTTCTTC
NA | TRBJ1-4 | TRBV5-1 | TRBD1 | CASRSGTGDEKLFF | TGCGCCAGCAGATCCGGGACAGGGGATGAAAAACTGTTTTTT
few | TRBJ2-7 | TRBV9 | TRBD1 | CASSAGTGPSYEQYF | TGTGCCAGCAGCGCAGGGACAGGACCTTCCTACGAGCAGTACTTC
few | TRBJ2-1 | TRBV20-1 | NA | CSAPLRPGSGPTYNEQFF | TGCAGTGCTCCCCTCCGCCCGGGTAGCGGCCCAACCTACAATGAGCAGTTCTTC
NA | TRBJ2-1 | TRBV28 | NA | CASSPALRTSWNNGQFF | TGTGCCAGCAGTCCCGCGCTGAGGACCTCCTGGAACAATGGGCAGTTCTTC
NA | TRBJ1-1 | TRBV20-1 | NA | CSAGGRAFF | TGCAGTGCAGGGGGACGAGCTTTCTTT
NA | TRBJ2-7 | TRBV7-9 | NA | CASSLAQGTYEQYF | TGTGCCAGCAGCTTAGCCCAGGGGACCTACGAGCAGTACTTC
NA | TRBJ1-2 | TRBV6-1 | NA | CASTVKGFSNYGYTF | TGTGCCAGCACCGTTAAGGGGTTTTCTAACTATGGCTACACCTTC
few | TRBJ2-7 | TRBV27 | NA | CASRGFWGEQYF | TGTGCCAGCAGAGGCTTTTGGGGCGAGCAGTACTTC
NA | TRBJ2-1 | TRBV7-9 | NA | CASSLVGTNNEQFF | TGTGCCAGCAGCTTAGTTGGGACCAACAATGAGCAGTTCTTC
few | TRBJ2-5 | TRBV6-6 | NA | CASRKGGAGEETQYF | TGTGCCAGCAGGAAGGGGGGAGCCGGGGAAGAGACCCAGTACTTC
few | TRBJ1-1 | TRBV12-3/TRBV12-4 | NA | CASTLGLNTEAFF | TGTGCCAGCACCCTGGGGTTGAACACTGAAGCTTTCTTT
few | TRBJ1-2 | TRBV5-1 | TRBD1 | CASSFGDRVEGYGYTF | TGCGCCAGCAGCTTTGGTGACAGGGTGGAGGGGTATGGCTACACCTTC